This entry features one TCR beta chain sequence. No antigen is known for it. The germline gives CDR1 LGHNA, CDR2 YNFKEQ. This CDR3 has 17 amino acids. 5' RACE that incorporated UMI labels was used to prepare the TRB cDNA libraries. After re-calling the 5' RACE reads, TCRdb lists one entry per CDR3 protein, DNA absent. The sample has around 41,000 distinct CDR3 sequences. In triplicate, each CD8+ T cell subset was sorted at fewer than 350,000 cells per replicate. This entry is derived from a study of CXCR3-negative and CXCR3-positive naive CD8 T cells. Study-wide background: The total count of TRB reads reached some 140 million, and each library contributed about 1.5 +/- 0.3 million.

Study observations and caveats: Diversity proved comparably high across both naive subsets and much lower in memory CD8+ cells. Whereas memory cells differed, naive CXCR3-negative and CXCR3-positive cells shared similar TRBV-TRBJ usage.

Sequencing was done on a sample of memory CD8+ T cells from blood. This chain joins TRBV4-2 and TRBJ2-1; TCRdb designates TRBD2, a call that cannot be tested without DNA. This clonotype was sampled from a human donor in good health. Some clones in this sample may be carry-over from other donors' samples. The CDR3 sequence is CASSPEGAGGPSSEQFF.